The clone carrying this TCR beta chain came up a few times. Germline V gene sequence: CDR1 SEHNR, CDR2 FQNEAQ (reference sequence). V was pared by 5 bases and J by 8 bases, with 12 bases of the junction left unmatched. CDR3 length equals 16 residues. These data originate in a study of T cells after yellow fever vaccination. Study as a whole: Each low-cell-number fraction was prepared by means of SMART-Seq v4 Ultra Low Input.

TCRdb re-called the 5' RACE reads with MiXCR, one entry per CDR3 protein. The repertoire holds approximately 130,000 distinct CDR3 sequences, 13% to 15% seen once, with about 40% in the top ten. The starting material was CD8+ T cells sorted from PBMCs, obtained 5 days after the yellow fever booster vaccination. The receptor comes from a man aged 18 to 35 who received the YFV17D yellow fever vaccine. J is TRBJ1-4 and V is TRBV7-9; 9 positions agree with TRBD1. The CDR3: CASSPIPTGGQEKLFF. DNA for the CDR3: TGTGCCAGCAGCCCGATCCCTACAGGGGGCCAAGAAAAACTGTTTTTT.